Listed here is a single T cell receptor (beta chain). This specimen belongs to a study of blood T cell repertoires in COVID-19. Study background: T cells, B-cell-depleted T cells, or PBMCs supplied cDNA or gDNA.

How the authors handled the data: Amplification from reference gene primers served as the basis for estimated nucleated cell counts. The protocol was immunoSEQ multiplex PCR, while the TCRdb copy is restricted to in-frame clones and leaves out a portion. Clonal size and the V and J genes are those of that table, whereas D and trimming came from the DNA. This sample has roughly 45,000 clones, with 70% to 90% found just once. V gave up 2 bases and J gave up 3 bases; unmatched junction bases: 3. Germline CDR1 and CDR2: SGHTA and FQGNSA. The CDR3 runs to 14 residues. The TCR originated in a human donor in a cohort sampled during active COVID-19. Input material: peripheral blood. The V call is TRBV7-2, the J call TRBJ2-7; 8 bases are a match to TRBD1. The CDR3 sequence: CASSLHGQGYEQYF. The CDR3 coding sequence is TGTGCCAGCAGCTTACACGGACAGGGCTACGAGCAGTACTTC.